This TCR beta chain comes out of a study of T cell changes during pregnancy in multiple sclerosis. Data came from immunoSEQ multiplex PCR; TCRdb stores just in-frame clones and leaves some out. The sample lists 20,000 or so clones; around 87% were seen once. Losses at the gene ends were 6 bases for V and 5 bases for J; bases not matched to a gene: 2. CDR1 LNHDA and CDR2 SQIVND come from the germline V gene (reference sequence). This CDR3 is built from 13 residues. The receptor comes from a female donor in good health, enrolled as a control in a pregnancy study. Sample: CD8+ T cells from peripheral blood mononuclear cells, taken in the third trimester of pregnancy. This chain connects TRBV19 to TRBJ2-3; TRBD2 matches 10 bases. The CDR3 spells CASSRLAGDTQYF. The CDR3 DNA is TGTGCCAGTAGCCGACTAGCGGGAGATACGCAGTATTTT. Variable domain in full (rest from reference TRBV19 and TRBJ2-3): DGGITQSPKYLFRKEGQNVTLSCEQNLNHDAMYWYRQDPGQGLRLIYYSQIVNDFQKGDIAEGYSVSREKKESFPLTVTSAQKNPTAFYLCASSRLAGDTQYFGPGTRLTVL.